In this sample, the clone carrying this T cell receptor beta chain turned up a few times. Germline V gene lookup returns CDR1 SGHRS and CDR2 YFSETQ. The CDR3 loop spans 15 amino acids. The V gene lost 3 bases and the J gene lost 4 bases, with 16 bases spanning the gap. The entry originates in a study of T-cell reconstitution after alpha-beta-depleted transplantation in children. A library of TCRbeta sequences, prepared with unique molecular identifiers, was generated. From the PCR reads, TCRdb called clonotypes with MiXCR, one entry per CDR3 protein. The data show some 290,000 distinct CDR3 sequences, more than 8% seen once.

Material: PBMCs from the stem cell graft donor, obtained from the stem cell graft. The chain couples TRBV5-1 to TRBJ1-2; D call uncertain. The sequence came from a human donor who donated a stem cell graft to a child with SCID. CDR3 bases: TGCGCCAGCAGCTCTCCTACCTCAGGAGCCTATGGCTACACCTTC. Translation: CASSSPTSGAYGYTF.